This entry lists 2 T cell receptor beta chains sequenced from one sample in a study of shared clonotypes between healthy human individuals. The table came from immunoSEQ multiplex PCR; TCRdb's copy has only in-frame clones and leaves some out. The data show hundreds of thousands of clones, around three quarters seen once. Input material: PBMCs. Receptor source: a woman aged 40 to 50 in good health. Some clones in this sample may be carry-over from other donors' samples.

The rearrangement links TRBV18 to TRBJ2-7; 8 nucleotides agree with TRBD2. The length of the CDR3 is 14 residues. Germline-derived CDR1 and CDR2 are KGHSH and LQKENI. V gave up 3 bases and J gave up 3 bases; unmatched junction bases: 4. The CDR3 nucleotides are TGTGCCAGCTCACCCTGGACTAGCATCTACGAGCAGTACTTC. It yields the protein CASSPWTSIYEQYF.

The CDR3 protein is CASTKGESYEQYF. DNA of the CDR3: TGTGCCAGCACCAAGGGGGAATCCTACGAGCAGTACTTC. V usage is TRBV6-1 and J usage is TRBJ2-5; weak D call: TRBD1 (6 bases). Near its end, the DNA agrees better with TRBJ2-7, so the J call may be wrong. Germline V gives CDR1 MNHNS, CDR2 SASEGT. The CDR3 contains 13 residues.